These T cell receptor beta chains were read from a single sample in a study of human thymus T cells. TCRdb's copy holds only in-frame clones and misses some; the assay was immunoSEQ multiplex PCR. The sample lists some 130,000 clones; around 94% were seen once. Sequenced material: thymus tissue. These receptors were collected from a boy under two years old with a congenital heart defect but otherwise immunologically healthy. CDR3s include the opening cysteine and the closing phenylalanine or tryptophan. A D gene is named only where the DNA matches it firmly.

D gene	V gene	J gene	CDR3 protein	CDR3 DNA
TRBD1	TRBV2	TRBJ2-7	CASRGDRAASYEQYF	TGTGCCAGCAGAGGGGACAGGGCCGCATCCTACGAGCAGTACTTC
TRBD2	TRBV5-6	TRBJ2-5	CASSGGGQETQYF	TGTGCCAGCAGCGGCGGGGGGCAAGAGACCCAGTACTTC
-	TRBV7-6	TRBJ2-7	CASSLAKGGRYEQYF	TGTGCCAGCAGCTTAGCGAAGGGCGGCCGCTACGAGCAGTACTTC
-	TRBV6-5	TRBJ1-2	CASSARANYGYTF	TGTGCCAGCAGTGCGAGAGCTAACTATGGCTACACCTTC
-	TRBV6-5	TRBJ2-7	CASSQLASGLDEQYF	TGTGCCAGCAGTCAATTAGCTTCTGGCTTAGACGAGCAGTACTTC
TRBD1	TRBV5-8	TRBJ1-2	CASSQETGAPYGYTF	TGTGCCAGCAGCCAAGAAACAGGGGCCCCCTATGGCTACACCTTC
TRBD1	TRBV5-6	TRBJ1-4	CASSSGTATNEKLFF	TGTGCCAGCAGCTCTGGGACAGCAACTAATGAAAAACTGTTTTTT
-	TRBV4-3	TRBJ1-1	CASSPGGAYQMNTEAFF	TGCGCCAGCAGCCCGGGGGGGGCTTATCAAATGAACACTGAAGCTTTCTTT
TRBD1	TRBV5-4	TRBJ1-6	CASSPGTGDSPLHF	TGTGCCAGCAGCCCCGGTACAGGGGATTCACCCCTCCACTTT
-	TRBV4-1	TRBJ2-2	CASSQEILGADTGELFF	TGCGCCAGCAGCCAAGAAATTTTGGGGGCGGACACCGGGGAGCTGTTTTTT
-	TRBV27	TRBJ1-5	CASSLTAGGQPQHF	TGTGCCAGCAGTTTGACTGCCGGAGGGCAGCCCCAGCATTTT
TRBD1	TRBV27	TRBJ1-1	CASSLSRGHSEAFF	TGTGCCAGCAGTTTATCTAGGGGGCATAGTGAAGCTTTCTTT